This record covers a single TCR beta chain. Other DNA sequences from this sample encode an identical CDR3 as well. This specimen comes from a study of blood T cell repertoires in COVID-19. Study-wide background: In each case, the material was cDNA or gDNA derived from T cells, B-cell-depleted T cells, or PBMCs.

Libraries were prepared by immunoSEQ multiplex PCR; TCRdb keeps only in-frame clonotypes and omits some of them. The sample holds 130,000 to 150,000 clones, around 81% seen once. The material sequenced was peripheral blood. The clonotype comes from a woman between 50 and 59 years old with acute or convalescent COVID-19.

The CDR3 DNA reads TGTGCCAGCTCCCCGCGGGGTAACACTGAAGCTTTCTTT. Translating it yields CASSPRGNTEAFF. The chain employs TRBV18 and TRBJ1-1; D gene uncertain. Germline V gives CDR1 KGHSH, CDR2 LQKENI. Between the trimmed V and J ends, which lost 6 bases and 2 bases, there was a span of 10 bases. The CDR3 has 13 residues.